This is a list of T cell receptor beta chains from one sample in a study of blood T cell repertoires in COVID-19. Data came from immunoSEQ multiplex PCR; TCRdb stores just in-frame clones and leaves some out. The sample has some 120,000 clones, 84% seen once. The sample comprised peripheral blood. The receptors originated from a woman aged 25 to 45 who had recovered from COVID-19. The CDR3 runs from the conserved cysteine through the conserved F or W. Fields, in order: J gene, V gene, CDR3 protein.

j_call: TRBJ2-5; v_call: TRBV11-2; cdr3_aa: CASSLSPLAFQETQYF
j_call: TRBJ2-1; v_call: TRBV3-1/TRBV3-2; cdr3_aa: CASSQMTAEQFF
j_call: TRBJ2-5; v_call: TRBV7-6; cdr3_aa: CASSNPELGQETQYF
j_call: TRBJ2-1; v_call: TRBV19; cdr3_aa: CASSIYGTGLSNEQFF
j_call: TRBJ2-7; v_call: TRBV5-4; cdr3_aa: CASSLAGTGRVGEQYF
j_call: TRBJ1-5; v_call: TRBV25-1; cdr3_aa: CASSEGGIDQPQHF
j_call: TRBJ2-2; v_call: TRBV6-4; cdr3_aa: CASSVQQGGVTGELFF
j_call: TRBJ1-1; v_call: TRBV14; cdr3_aa: CASSQVAGDTEAFF
j_call: TRBJ2-7; v_call: TRBV6-5; cdr3_aa: CASSYLAGGNYEQYF
j_call: TRBJ2-4; v_call: TRBV3-1/TRBV3-2; cdr3_aa: CASSQGTVSTKNIQYF
j_call: TRBJ2-3; v_call: TRBV19; cdr3_aa: CASSIVGGANTQYF
j_call: TRBJ2-5; v_call: TRBV5-1; cdr3_aa: CASSLGRLAGAGQETQYF
j_call: TRBJ1-2; v_call: TRBV3-1/TRBV3-2; cdr3_aa: CASSQRRGDYGYTF
j_call: TRBJ2-3; v_call: TRBV4-1; cdr3_aa: CASSQGVRDGGIRNF
j_call: TRBJ1-3; v_call: TRBV6-6; cdr3_aa: CASSDYTNSGNTIYF
j_call: TRBJ2-2; v_call: TRBV2; cdr3_aa: CASSRDRANTGELFF
j_call: TRBJ2-7; v_call: TRBV6-1; cdr3_aa: CASSDVPGIIGEQYF
j_call: TRBJ2-7; v_call: TRBV29-1; cdr3_aa: CSVAEGAREQYF
j_call: TRBJ1-2; v_call: TRBV25-1; cdr3_aa: CASSDPGFGGASRDGYTF
j_call: TRBJ2-1; v_call: TRBV14; cdr3_aa: CASSQDLRGNEQFF
j_call: TRBJ1-2; v_call: TRBV2; cdr3_aa: CASSARVTTNYGYTF
j_call: TRBJ2-6; v_call: TRBV24-1; cdr3_aa: CATSVPTGGSSGANVLTF
j_call: TRBJ2-1; v_call: TRBV19; cdr3_aa: CATAPLGSGNEQFF
j_call: TRBJ1-2; v_call: TRBV5-1; cdr3_aa: CASSLGADSANYGYTF
j_call: TRBJ2-7; v_call: TRBV15; cdr3_aa: CATSIEVAGFYEQYF
j_call: TRBJ1-6; v_call: TRBV19; cdr3_aa: CASSPRTGDRRPLHF
j_call: TRBJ2-6; v_call: TRBV27; cdr3_aa: CASSPRGSGANVLTF
j_call: TRBJ1-2; v_call: TRBV5-4; cdr3_aa: CASRKQASDGYTF